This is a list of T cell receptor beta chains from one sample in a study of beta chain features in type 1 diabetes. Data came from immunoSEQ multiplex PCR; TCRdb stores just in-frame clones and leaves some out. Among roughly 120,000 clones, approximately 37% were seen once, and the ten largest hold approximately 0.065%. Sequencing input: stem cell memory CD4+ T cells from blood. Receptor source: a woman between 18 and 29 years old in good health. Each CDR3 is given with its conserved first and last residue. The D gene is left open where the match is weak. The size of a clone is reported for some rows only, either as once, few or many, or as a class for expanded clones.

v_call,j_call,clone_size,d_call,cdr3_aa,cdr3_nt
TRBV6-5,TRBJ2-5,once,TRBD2,CASRYLAVQYF,TGTGCCAGCAGGTATCTAGCGGTGCAGTACTTC
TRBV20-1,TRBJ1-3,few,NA,CSAMFLNTIYF,TGCAGTGCTATGTTCCTCAACACCATATATTTT
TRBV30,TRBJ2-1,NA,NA,CAWSQTSYNEQFF,TGTGCCTGGAGTCAGACTAGTTACAATGAGCAGTTCTTC
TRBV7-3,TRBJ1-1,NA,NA,CASSFSPVTVTNTEAFF,TGTGCCAGCAGCTTCAGCCCGGTGACAGTGACGAACACTGAAGCTTTCTTT
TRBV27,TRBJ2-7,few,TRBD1,CASSVTGVIGEQYF,TGTGCCAGCAGTGTGACAGGGGTTATCGGCGAGCAGTACTTC
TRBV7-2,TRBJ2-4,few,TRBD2,CASSPPGLAGKNIQYF,TGTGCCAGCAGCCCGCCGGGACTAGCGGGGAAAAACATTCAGTACTTC
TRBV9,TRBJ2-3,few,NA,CASSVRLATDTQYF,TGTGCCAGCAGCGTCCGGCTAGCAACAGATACGCAGTATTTT
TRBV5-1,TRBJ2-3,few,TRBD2,CASSSHPRIAGVSADTQYF,TGCGCCAGCAGCTCCCACCCCAGAATAGCGGGAGTTAGCGCAGATACGCAGTATTTT
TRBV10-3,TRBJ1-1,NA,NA,CAISVGGRDTEAFF,TGTGCCATCAGTGTTGGGGGGAGGGACACTGAAGCTTTCTTT
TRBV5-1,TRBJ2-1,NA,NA,CASSSTSRTYNEQFF,TGCGCCAGCAGCTCCACTAGCCGGACCTACAATGAGCAGTTCTTC
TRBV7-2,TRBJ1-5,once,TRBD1,CASSLEKGAYQPQHF,TGTGCCAGCAGCTTAGAGAAGGGGGCATATCAGCCCCAGCATTTT
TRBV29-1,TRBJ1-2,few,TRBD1,CSVDGQGLNGYTF,TGCAGCGTCGACGGACAGGGCCTGAATGGCTACACCTTC
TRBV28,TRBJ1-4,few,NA,CASSPGDPLNEKLFF,TGTGCCAGCAGCCCAGGGGATCCCCTTAATGAAAAACTGTTTTTT
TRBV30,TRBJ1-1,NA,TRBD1,CAWRLQGMNTEAFF,TGTGCCTGGAGATTACAGGGGATGAACACTGAAGCTTTCTTT
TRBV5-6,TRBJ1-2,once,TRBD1,CASSFLDRANYGYTF,TGTGCCAGCAGCTTCCTCGACAGGGCCAACTATGGCTACACCTTC
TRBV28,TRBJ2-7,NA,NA,CASSWPGVYEQYF,TGTGCCAGCAGTTGGCCAGGGGTTTACGAGCAGTACTTC
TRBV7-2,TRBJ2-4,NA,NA,CASSTRLDIQYF,TGTGCCAGCAGCACGCGCTTGGACATTCAGTACTTC
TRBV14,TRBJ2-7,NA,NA,CASSQRGLPYEQYF,TGTGCCAGCAGCCAACGGGGTCTCCCCTACGAGCAGTACTTC
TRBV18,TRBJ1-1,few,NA,CASSPSTVNTEAFF,TGTGCCAGCTCGCCTTCGACTGTGAACACTGAAGCTTTCTTT
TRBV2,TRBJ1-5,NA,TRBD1,CASSRFRDRANQPQHF,TGTGCCAGCAGCCGCTTCCGGGACAGGGCTAATCAGCCCCAGCATTTT
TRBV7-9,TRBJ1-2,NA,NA,CASSDVQAGPPGYTF,TGTGCCAGCAGCGACGTACAGGCGGGGCCTCCCGGCTACACCTTC
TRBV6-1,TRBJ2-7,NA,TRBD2,CASSAGTSGSHEQYF,TGTGCCAGCAGTGCCGGGACTAGCGGGAGCCACGAGCAGTACTTC
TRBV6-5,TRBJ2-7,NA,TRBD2,CASSYGVGGSSYEQYF,TGTGCCAGCAGTTATGGGGTCGGCGGGAGCTCCTACGAGCAGTACTTC
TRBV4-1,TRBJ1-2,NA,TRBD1,CASSPAQGTGITFNYGYTF,TGCGCCAGCAGCCCAGCCCAGGGGACAGGCATTACCTTCAACTATGGCTACACCTTC
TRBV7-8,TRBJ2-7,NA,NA,CASSLDLGGSYEQYF,TGTGCCAGCAGCTTAGATTTAGGCGGCTCCTACGAGCAGTACTTC
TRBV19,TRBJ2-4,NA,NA,CASSPANLLAKNIQYF,TGTGCCAGTAGTCCTGCAAACTTGCTAGCCAAAAACATTCAGTACTTC
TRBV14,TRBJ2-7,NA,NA,CASSPDLVGAYEQYF,TGTGCCAGCAGCCCAGACCTCGTGGGAGCCTACGAGCAGTACTTC
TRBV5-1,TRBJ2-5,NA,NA,CASSDSQGGQETQYF,TGCGCCAGCAGCGACTCACAGGGTGGGCAGGAGACCCAGTACTTC
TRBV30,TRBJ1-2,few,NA,CAGTSRGNYGYTF,TGTGCCGGGACGTCGAGGGGGAACTATGGCTACACCTTC
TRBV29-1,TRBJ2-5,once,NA,CSVEGQVYGEQYF,TGCAGCGTTGAAGGCCAGGTCTATGGGGAGCAGTACTTC
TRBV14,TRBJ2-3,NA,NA,CASSRNTGSDTQYF,TGTGCCAGCAGCCGGAATACAGGGTCAGATACGCAGTATTTT
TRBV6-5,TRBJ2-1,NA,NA,CASSYSISNEQFF,TGTGCCAGCAGTTACTCGATCAGCAATGAGCAGTTCTTC
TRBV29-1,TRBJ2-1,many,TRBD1,CSVAGGYNEQFF,TGCAGCGTGGCAGGGGGCTACAATGAGCAGTTCTTC
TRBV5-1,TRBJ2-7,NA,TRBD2,CASSLPRSGSSYEQYF,TGCGCCAGCAGCTTACCCCGGAGCGGGAGCTCCTACGAGCAGTACTTC
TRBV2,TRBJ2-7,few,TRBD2,CASSATSFAYEQYF,TGTGCCAGCAGTGCGACTAGCTTCGCCTACGAGCAGTACTTC
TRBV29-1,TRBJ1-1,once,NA,CSVGRGSRTEAFF,TGCAGCGTTGGCAGGGGTAGTAGAACTGAAGCTTTCTTT
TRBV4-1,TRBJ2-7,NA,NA,CASSQGNRVSYEQYF,TGCGCCAGCAGCCAAGGAAACAGGGTTTCCTACGAGCAGTACTTC
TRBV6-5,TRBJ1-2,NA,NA,CASSPGIYGYTF,TGTGCCAGCAGTCCCGGGATTTATGGCTACACCTTC